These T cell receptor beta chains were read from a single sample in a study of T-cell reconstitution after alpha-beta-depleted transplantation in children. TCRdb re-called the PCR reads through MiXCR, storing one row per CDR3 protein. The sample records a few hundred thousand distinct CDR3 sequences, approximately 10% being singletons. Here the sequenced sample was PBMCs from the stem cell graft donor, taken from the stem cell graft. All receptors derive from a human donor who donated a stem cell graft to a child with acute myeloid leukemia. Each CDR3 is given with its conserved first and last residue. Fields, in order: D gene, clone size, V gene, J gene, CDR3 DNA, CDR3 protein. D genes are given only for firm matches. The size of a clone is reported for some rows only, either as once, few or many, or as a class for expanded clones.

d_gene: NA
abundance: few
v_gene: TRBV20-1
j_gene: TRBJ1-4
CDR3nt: TGCAGTGCTAGAGCGCCTCCTGATAATGAAAAACTGTTTTTT
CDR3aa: CSARAPPDNEKLFF

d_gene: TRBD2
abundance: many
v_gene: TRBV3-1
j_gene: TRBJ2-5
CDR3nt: TGTGCCAGTAGTGGGCGGGGGACCACCCAAGAGACCCAGTACTTC
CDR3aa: CASSGRGTTQETQYF

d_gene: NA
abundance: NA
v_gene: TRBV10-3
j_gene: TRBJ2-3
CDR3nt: TGTGCCATCAGTGAGTCGCAACTCACAGATACGCAGTATTTT
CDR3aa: CAISESQLTDTQYF

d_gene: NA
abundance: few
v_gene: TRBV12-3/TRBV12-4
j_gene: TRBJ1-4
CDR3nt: TGTGCCAGCAGTTCAACAACAGGGTTTGAAAAACTGTTTTTT
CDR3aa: CASSSTTGFEKLFF

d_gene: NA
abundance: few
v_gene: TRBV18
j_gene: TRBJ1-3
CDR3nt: TGTGCCAGCTCACCAAATACACAATCTGGAAACACCATATATTTT
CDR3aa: CASSPNTQSGNTIYF

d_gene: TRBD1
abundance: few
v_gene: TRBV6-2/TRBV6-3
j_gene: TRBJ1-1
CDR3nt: TGTGCCAGCATTCCTCATCCGGGACAGGCAAACACTGAAGCTTTCTTT
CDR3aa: CASIPHPGQANTEAFF

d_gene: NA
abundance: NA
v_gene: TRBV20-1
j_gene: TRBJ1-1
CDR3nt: TGCAGTGCGAGCGGGGGAGGCACTGAAGCTTTCTTT
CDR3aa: CSASGGGTEAFF

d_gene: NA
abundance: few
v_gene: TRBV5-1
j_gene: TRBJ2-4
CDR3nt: TGCGCCAGCAGTACACAAGGTGATGGCATTCAGTACTTC
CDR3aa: CASSTQGDGIQYF

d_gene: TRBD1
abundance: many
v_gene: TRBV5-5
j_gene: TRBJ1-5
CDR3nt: TGTGCCAGCAGCTTGCAGGGGGCGCGCAATCAGCCCCAGCATTTT
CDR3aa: CASSLQGARNQPQHF

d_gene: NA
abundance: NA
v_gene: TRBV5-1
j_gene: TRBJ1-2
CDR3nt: TGCGCCAGCAGCTTGGACGCACAGGGTTTAGGCTACGCCTTC
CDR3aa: CASSLDAQGLGYAF

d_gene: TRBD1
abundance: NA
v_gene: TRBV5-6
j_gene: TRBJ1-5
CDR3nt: TGTGCCAGCAGCGATTACGGACAGGGGAGCAATCAGCCCCAGCATTTT
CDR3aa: CASSDYGQGSNQPQHF

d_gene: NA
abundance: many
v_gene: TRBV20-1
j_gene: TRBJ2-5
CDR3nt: TGCAGTACTTCCCGGGACCTGGGATTGGAGACCCAGTACTTC
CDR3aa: CSTSRDLGLETQYF

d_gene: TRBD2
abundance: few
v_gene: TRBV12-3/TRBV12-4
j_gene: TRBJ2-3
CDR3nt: TGTGCCAGCAGTTTAGGCGGGGGGGCCAAGGATACGCAGTATTTT
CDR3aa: CASSLGGGAKDTQYF

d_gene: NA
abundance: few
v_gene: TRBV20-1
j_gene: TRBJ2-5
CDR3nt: TGCAGTGCTGGTAGGGTGGGGGGCCCAAGAGAGACCCAGTACTTC
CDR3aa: CSAGRVGGPRETQYF

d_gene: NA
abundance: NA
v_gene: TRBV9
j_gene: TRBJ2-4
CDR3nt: TGTGCCAGCAGCGTATTGGGGCAGAGCAAAAACATTCAGTACTTC
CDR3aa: CASSVLGQSKNIQYF

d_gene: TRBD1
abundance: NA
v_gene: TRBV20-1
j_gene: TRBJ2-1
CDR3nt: TGCAGTGCTAAGGAGTTTGGGACAGGCCGATCCAATGAGCAGTTCTTC
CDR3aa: CSAKEFGTGRSNEQFF

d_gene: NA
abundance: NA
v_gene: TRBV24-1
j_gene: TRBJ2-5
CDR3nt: TGTGCCACCAGTGATCCCGGATTGGGGCAAGAGACCCAGTACTTC
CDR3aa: CATSDPGLGQETQYF

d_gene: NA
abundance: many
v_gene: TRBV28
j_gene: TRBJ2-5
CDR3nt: TGTGCCAGCAGTTTATCTGGGGCCCCAGAGACCCAGTACTTC
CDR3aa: CASSLSGAPETQYF

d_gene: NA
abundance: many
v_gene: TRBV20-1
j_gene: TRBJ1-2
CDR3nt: TGCAGTGCCAGTGGGGATGGGGGTTCTAACTATGGCTACACCTTC
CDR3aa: CSASGDGGSNYGYTF

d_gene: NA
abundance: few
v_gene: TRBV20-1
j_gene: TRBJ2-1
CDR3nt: TGCAGTGCAGCCCGGAGCTCCTACAATGAGCAGTTCTTC
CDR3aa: CSAARSSYNEQFF

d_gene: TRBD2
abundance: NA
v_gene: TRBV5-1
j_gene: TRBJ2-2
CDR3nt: TGCGCCAGCAGCTTGGTGGTCGCGGGGGGGCCCGGCACCGGGGAGCTGTTTTTT
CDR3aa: CASSLVVAGGPGTGELFF

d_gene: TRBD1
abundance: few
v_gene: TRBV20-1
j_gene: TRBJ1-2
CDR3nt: TGCAGTGCTAGAGATGCCCAGGGGGCGTACTATGGCTACACCTTC
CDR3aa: CSARDAQGAYYGYTF

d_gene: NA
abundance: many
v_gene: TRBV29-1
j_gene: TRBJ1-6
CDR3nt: TGCAGCGTACGGACGGGGAGCTCCTATAATTCACCCCTCCACTTT
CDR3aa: CSVRTGSSYNSPLHF

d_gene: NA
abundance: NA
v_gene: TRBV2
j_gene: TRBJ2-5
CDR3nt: TGTGCCAGCAGTGAAATGGAGGGCGCCCAAGAGACCCAGTACTTC
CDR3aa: CASSEMEGAQETQYF

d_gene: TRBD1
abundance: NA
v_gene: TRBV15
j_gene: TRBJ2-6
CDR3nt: TGTGCCACCAGCAGTGAACAGGGGTCTGGGGCCAACGTCCTGACTTTC
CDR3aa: CATSSEQGSGANVLTF

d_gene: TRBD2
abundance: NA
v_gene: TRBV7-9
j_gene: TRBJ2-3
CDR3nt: TGTGCCAGCAGCTTGGGGACTAGCCCAGATACGCAGTATTTT
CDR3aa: CASSLGTSPDTQYF

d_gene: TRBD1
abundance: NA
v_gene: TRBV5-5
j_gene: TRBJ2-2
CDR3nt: TGTGCCAGCAGACAGGACAGGGGGCCCGGGGAGCTGTTTTTT
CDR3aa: CASRQDRGPGELFF

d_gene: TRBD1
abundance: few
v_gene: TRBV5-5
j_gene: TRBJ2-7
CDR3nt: TGTGCCAGCAGTCCGAGGGGCAGGGGGTCCGAGCAGTACTTC
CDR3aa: CASSPRGRGSEQYF

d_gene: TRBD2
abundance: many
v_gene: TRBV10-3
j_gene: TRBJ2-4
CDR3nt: TGTGCCATCAGTGACCCGACTGCGCGGGGGGGAAACATTCAGTACTTC
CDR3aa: CAISDPTARGGNIQYF

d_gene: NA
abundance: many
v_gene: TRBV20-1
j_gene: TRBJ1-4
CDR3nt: TGCAGTGCTAGCACACAGGGAGGGATTAATGAAAAACTGTTTTTT
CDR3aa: CSASTQGGINEKLFF

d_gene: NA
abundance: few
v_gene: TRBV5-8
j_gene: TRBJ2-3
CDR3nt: TGTGCCAGCTGTCCTTGGCAGGGCACAGATACGCAGTATTTT
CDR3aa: CASCPWQGTDTQYF

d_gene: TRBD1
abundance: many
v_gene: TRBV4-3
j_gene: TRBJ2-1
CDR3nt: TGCGCCAGCAGCCAAGAGAGGACAGGGGGCTCCTACAATGAGCAGTTCTTC
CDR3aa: CASSQERTGGSYNEQFF

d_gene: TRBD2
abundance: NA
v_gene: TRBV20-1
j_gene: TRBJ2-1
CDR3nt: TGCAGTGCTAGAGCCGGGACTAGCGGTGGGAGTGAGCAGTTCTTC
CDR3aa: CSARAGTSGGSEQFF

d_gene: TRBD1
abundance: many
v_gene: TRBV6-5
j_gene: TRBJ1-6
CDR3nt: TGTGCCAGCAGTCCCGACAGGGCTTATAATTCACCCCTCCACTTT
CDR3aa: CASSPDRAYNSPLHF

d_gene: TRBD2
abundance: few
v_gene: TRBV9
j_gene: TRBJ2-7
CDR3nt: TGTGCCAGCAGCGTAGGCAATAGCGGGTACGAGCAGTACTTC
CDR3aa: CASSVGNSGYEQYF

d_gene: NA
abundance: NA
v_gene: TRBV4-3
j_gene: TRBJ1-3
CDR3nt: TGCGCCAGCAGCCAAGAGGGGTGGACTGGAAACACCATATATTTT
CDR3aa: CASSQEGWTGNTIYF

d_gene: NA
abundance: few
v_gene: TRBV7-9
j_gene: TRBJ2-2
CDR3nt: TGTGCCAGCGTCCCTCGGATGCCCACCGGGGAGCTGTTTTTT
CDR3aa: CASVPRMPTGELFF

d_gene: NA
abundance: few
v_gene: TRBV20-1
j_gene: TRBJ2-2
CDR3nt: TGCAGTGCACCCTCCGCAGGCAGGAACACCGGGGAGCTGTTTTTT
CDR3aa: CSAPSAGRNTGELFF

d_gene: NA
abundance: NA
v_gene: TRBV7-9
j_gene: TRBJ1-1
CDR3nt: TGTGCCAGCAGGCCAGCAGGGGCTCGAAGGAGGAACACTGAAGCTTTCTTT
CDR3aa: CASRPAGARRRNTEAFF

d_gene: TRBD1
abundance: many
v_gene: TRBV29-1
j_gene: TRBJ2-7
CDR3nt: TGCAGCGTTAGGGGACAGCGCACCTACGAGCAGTACTTC
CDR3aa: CSVRGQRTYEQYF

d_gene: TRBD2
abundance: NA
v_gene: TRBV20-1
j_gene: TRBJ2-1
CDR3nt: TGCAGTGCTCCCCGGGTAGCGGGGGCGGGTGAGCAGTTCTTC
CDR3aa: CSAPRVAGAGEQFF

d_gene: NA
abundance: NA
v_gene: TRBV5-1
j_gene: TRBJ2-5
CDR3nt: TGCGCCAGCAGCCCGAGGGGGTTGGAGACCCAGTACTTC
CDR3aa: CASSPRGLETQYF

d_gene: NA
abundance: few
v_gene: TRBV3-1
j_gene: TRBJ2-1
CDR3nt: TGTGCCAGCAGCTCCGGGGGCAGGGGTGAGCAGTTCTTC
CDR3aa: CASSSGGRGEQFF

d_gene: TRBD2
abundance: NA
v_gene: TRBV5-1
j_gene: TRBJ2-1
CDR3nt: TGCGCCAGCAGCTTCACGGGGGGGCCGGATGAGCAGTTCTTC
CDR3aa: CASSFTGGPDEQFF

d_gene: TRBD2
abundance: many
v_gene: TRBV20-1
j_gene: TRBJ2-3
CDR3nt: TGCAGTGCGCCCGGACTAGCGGGAGGGCTTCGGTATACGCAGTATTTT
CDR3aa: CSAPGLAGGLRYTQYF

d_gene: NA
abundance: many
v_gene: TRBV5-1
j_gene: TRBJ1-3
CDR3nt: TGCGCCAGCAGCTTGGGCCTTACAGGGATAGAAGGAAACACCATATATTTT
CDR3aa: CASSLGLTGIEGNTIYF

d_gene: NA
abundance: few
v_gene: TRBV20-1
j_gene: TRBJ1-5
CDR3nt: TGCAGTGCTAGAGATTACTTAAGCAATCAGCCCCAGCATTTT
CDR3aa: CSARDYLSNQPQHF

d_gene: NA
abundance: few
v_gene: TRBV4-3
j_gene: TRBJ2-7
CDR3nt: TGCGCCAGCAGCCAAGGCCACGTGAGCTACGAGCAGTACTTC
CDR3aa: CASSQGHVSYEQYF

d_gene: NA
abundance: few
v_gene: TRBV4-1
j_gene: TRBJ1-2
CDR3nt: TGCGCCAGCAGCCAAGTATTCGGCACTCCCTATGGCTACACCTTC
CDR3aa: CASSQVFGTPYGYTF

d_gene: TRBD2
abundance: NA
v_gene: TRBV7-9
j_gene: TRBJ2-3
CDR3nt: TGTGCCAGCAACAAAAACCCTAGCGGGAGTCTGACAGATACGCAGTATTTT
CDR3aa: CASNKNPSGSLTDTQYF

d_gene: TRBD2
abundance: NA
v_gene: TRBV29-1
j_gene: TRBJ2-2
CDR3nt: TGCAGCGCCGCAGGACTAGCGGGCACCGGGGAGCTGTTTTTT
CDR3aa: CSAAGLAGTGELFF

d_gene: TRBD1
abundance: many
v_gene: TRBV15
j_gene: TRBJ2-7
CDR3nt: TGTGCCACCAGCAGAGGGGTAGGGGGCCAGAACTCCTACGAGCAGTACTTC
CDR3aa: CATSRGVGGQNSYEQYF

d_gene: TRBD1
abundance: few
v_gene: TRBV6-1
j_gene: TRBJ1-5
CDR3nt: TGTGCCAGCAGTCGCCGGGACAGGGCTGATCAGCCCCAGCATTTT
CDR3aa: CASSRRDRADQPQHF

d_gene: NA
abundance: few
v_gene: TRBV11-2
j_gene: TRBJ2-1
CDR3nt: TGTGCCAGCAGCTTAGTCGTCCAGGGGCCCTACAATGAGCAGTTCTTC
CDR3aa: CASSLVVQGPYNEQFF